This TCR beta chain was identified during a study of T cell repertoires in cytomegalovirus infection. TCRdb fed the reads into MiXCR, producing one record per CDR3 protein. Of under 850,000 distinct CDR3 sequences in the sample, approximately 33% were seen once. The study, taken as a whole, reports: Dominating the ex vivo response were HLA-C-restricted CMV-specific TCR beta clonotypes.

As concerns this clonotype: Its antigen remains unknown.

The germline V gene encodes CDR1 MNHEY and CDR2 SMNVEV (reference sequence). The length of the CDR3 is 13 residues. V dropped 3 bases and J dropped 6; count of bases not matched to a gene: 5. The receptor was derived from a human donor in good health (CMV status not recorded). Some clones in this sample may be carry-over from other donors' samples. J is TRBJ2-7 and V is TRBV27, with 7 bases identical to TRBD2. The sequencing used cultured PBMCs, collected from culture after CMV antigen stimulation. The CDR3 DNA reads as TGTGCCAGCAGTTTCGGGGGGATAACCGAGCAGTACTTC. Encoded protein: CASSFGGITEQYF.